This note documents a single T cell receptor (beta chain) sequence. The CDR3 is 15 amino acids. The germline V and J ends were trimmed by 2 bases and 4 bases, with 14 bases remaining between them. Per germline, CDR1 ENHRY and CDR2 SYGVKD. This record comes from a study of shared clonotypes between healthy human individuals. Profiling relied on immunoSEQ multiplex PCR, and the TCRdb table lists in-frame clones only, not all of them. The data contain over 400,000 clones, about 72% of them singletons. The clonotype originates from a woman aged 40 to 50 in good health. Some clones in this sample may be carry-over from other donors' samples. The J gene is TRBJ1-2, the V gene TRBV10-3; maybe TRBD1 (5 bases). Source material: PBMCs. CDR3 sequence: CAISEGTPDFYGYTF. The CDR3 DNA reads as TGTGCCATCAGTGAGGGGACCCCCGATTTCTATGGCTACACCTTC.